Detailed here is one T cell receptor (beta chain). The sample is drawn from a study of cytomegalovirus exposure and HLA in healthy donors. Primers included in the PCR were 60 Vbeta and 13 Jbeta primers. Only in-frame clones appear in the TCRdb table, and some are missing; sequencing was by immunoSEQ multiplex PCR. The data contain around 200,000 clones, 60% to 80% of them seen just once; the ten biggest clones take up 1.5% to 2%. Looked up from germline, CDR1 is SGHRS and CDR2 is YFSETQ. V gave up 4 bases and J gave up 8 bases, with 25 bases separating them. This CDR3 comprises 17 residues. This chain connects TRBV5-1 to TRBJ2-1; TRBD1 might be the D (6 bases). The receptor was derived from a man younger than 35 in good health and CMV-seronegative. Sequencing was performed on PBMCs. CDR3 region: CASSPLGSLGGLDEQFF. CDR3 nucleotide sequence: TGCGCCAGCAGCCCCCTTGGGTCCCTAGGGGGTTTGGATGAGCAGTTCTTC.